Below, 14 T cell receptor beta chains from the same sample are listed, as sequenced in a study of blood T cell repertoires in COVID-19. Repertoires were generated with immunoSEQ multiplex PCR, while TCRdb's copy carries only in-frame clones and drops some. The sample includes about 140,000 clones, 75% to 80% seen only once; the top ten take over 2.5%. Sequencing was performed on PBMCs or T cells enriched from blood (not recorded which). Receptors originate from a woman aged 45-65 years who had recovered from COVID-19.

The chain is built from TRBV28 and TRBJ2-7; perhaps TRBD2 as D (5 bases). The V gene's germline CDR1 is MDHEN and CDR2 SYDVKM. The CDR3 spans 13 residues. The V end was cut by 5 bases, the J end by 12 bases, with 20 bases between. The CDR3 is CASSPPSTRELYF. The CDR3 nucleotides read TGTGCCAGCAGTCCCCCCTCTACCCGGGAACTGTACTTC.

The chain uses TRBV5-5 and TRBJ2-5; D remains unclear. V was pared by 2 bases and J by 5 bases, with 10 bases between. The germline CDR1 and CDR2 sequences are SGHKS and YYEKEE (reference sequence). The CDR3 spans 13 residues. Written as DNA, the CDR3 is TGTGCCAGCAGCTTCAACCCCCGGGAGACCCAGTACTTC. Translated: CASSFNPRETQYF.

The chain combines TRBV6-2 or TRBV6-3 with TRBJ2-6; weak D call: TRBD1 (7 bases). V lost 6 bases and J lost 2, with 17 bases in between. The CDR3 contains 17 residues. The V gene's germline CDR1 is MNHEY and CDR2 SVGEGT. DNA for the CDR3: TGTGCCAGCAGCCTAAACCAGGGGGGTGCTGGGGCCAACGTCCTGACTTTC. Translating gives CASSLNQGGAGANVLTF.

The sample holds one count of this clone. V and J are TRBV4-1 and TRBJ2-7, with a possible D match to TRBD1 (5 bases). The CDR3 length is 17 residues. The germline gives CDR1 MGHRA, CDR2 YSYEKL. Trimming removed 4 bases at V and 0 bases at J, with 19 bases between. The DNA for the CDR3 is TGCGCCAGCAGCCCCGAGACGGACACTTTAAGCTCCTACGAGCAGTACTTC. It specifies CASSPETDTLSSYEQYF.

The chain uses TRBV5-5 and TRBJ1-2, with D possibly TRBD1 on 6 matching bases. This CDR3 is 13 amino acids long. V was trimmed by 3 bases and J by 8 bases, leaving 14 bases between them. Germline CDR1 SGHKS, CDR2 YYEKEE (reference sequence). This chain's CDR3 is CASSSGDRLGYTF. CDR3 nucleotide sequence: TGTGCCAGCAGCTCAGGGGATCGGCTGGGCTACACCTTC.

V gene TRBV7-8 combines with J gene TRBJ2-1; 7 nucleotides align to TRBD1. CDR3 length: 17 amino acids. Germline V gene data show CDR1 as SGHVS and CDR2 as FQNEAQ. The V segment lost 5 bases and the J segment 0 bases; nucleotides outside the gene matches: 10. The CDR3: CASSAKTGQSSYNEQFF. Here the CDR3 DNA reads TGTGCCAGCAGCGCCAAGACAGGGCAAAGCTCCTACAATGAGCAGTTCTTC.

Only a few counts were recorded for this clone. The rearrangement links TRBV12-5 to TRBJ2-1, with no clear D. The CDR3 is 14 residues long. The V end was cut by 0 bases, the J end by 5 bases, with 8 bases between. Germline CDR1 reads LGHNT; CDR2 reads FRNRAP. The CDR3 is CASGLVRSDNEQFF. The CDR3, as DNA: TGTGCTAGTGGTTTGGTCCGTTCGGACAATGAGCAGTTCTTC.

This clone was detected only once. The chain carries TRBV2 and TRBJ2-2, with 7 bases that match TRBD2. Germline CDR1 is SNHLY and CDR2 is FYNNEI. This CDR3 is 15 amino acids long. V lost 6 bases and J lost 2; bases outside the gene matches: 6. CDR3 in amino acids: CASRGDYINTGELFF. The CDR3 bases are TGTGCCAGCAGAGGGGACTATATAAACACCGGGGAGCTGTTTTTT.

The V call is TRBV30, the J call TRBJ1-1; 9 bases are shared with TRBD1. Germline values: CDR1 GTSNPN, CDR2 SVGIG (reference sequence). The CDR3 covers 13 residues. J gave up 8 bases and V 2 bases, and 6 bases lay outside the gene matches. CDR3 residues: CAWSRTGVREAFF. In DNA form, the CDR3 reads TGTGCCTGGAGTAGGACAGGGGTCAGGGAAGCTTTCTTT.

The sample holds a few counts of this clone. This sequence joins TRBV5-6 and TRBJ1-5; no firm D call. This CDR3 spans 16 amino acids. The ends were cut back, 4 bases at V and 4 bases at J, with 18 bases in the middle. Germline values: CDR1 SGHDT, CDR2 YYEEEE. CDR3 sequence (DNA): TGTGCCAGCAGCACAACCCTCCTGGCAGAAAATCAGCCCCAGCATTTT. Translated: CASSTTLLAENQPQHF.

The chain has TRBV28 and TRBJ2-3, with D possibly matching TRBD2 (5 bases). In germline, CDR1 is MDHEN, CDR2 SYDVKM. Trimming took off 2 bases at V and 1 base at J, with 7 bases between the two ends. CDR3 length: 14 residues. CDR3 coding DNA: TGTGCCAGCAGTTTAGCGAGGGGCACAGATACGCAGTATTTT. Its translation is CASSLARGTDTQYF. Using reference TRBV28 and TRBJ2-3 for the parts outside the CDR3, the full variable domain is DVKVTQSSRYLVKRTGEKVFLECVQDMDHENMFWYRQDPGLGLRLIYFSYDVKMKEKGDIPEGYSVSREKKERFSLILESASTNQTSMYLCASSLARGTDTQYFGPGTRLTVL.

This chain connects TRBV6-5 to TRBJ2-2; D is uncertain. This CDR3 region has 15 residues. Trimming cost V 3 bases and J 1 base, with 9 bases left between them. In germline, CDR1 is MNHEY, CDR2 SVGAGI. CDR3 bases: TGTGCCAGCAGTTATGTCAGGATGAACACCGGGGAGCTGTTTTTT. Translating it yields CASSYVRMNTGELFF.

Ten or more counts support this clone. The rearrangement joins TRBV10-3 to TRBJ2-7; 8 bases agree with TRBD2. CDR1 and CDR2 (germline): ENHRY, SYGVKD. The CDR3 totals 12 residues. J was trimmed by 4 bases and V by 9 bases; bases with no gene match: 5. The CDR3 is CAMGTSGYEQYF. The CDR3 nucleotides are TGTGCCATGGGGACTAGTGGGTACGAGCAGTACTTC.

The chain is built from TRBV23-1 and TRBJ2-1; 8 positions match TRBD1. TRBV23-1 is an open reading frame, and its role is uncertain. This CDR3 spans 16 amino acids. Germline trimming cut 9 bases from V and 9 bases from J; bases unmatched to any gene: 19. The CDR3 loop reads CASTSQGDWPKSEQFF. CDR3 DNA sequence: TGCGCCAGTACCTCACAGGGGGACTGGCCCAAAAGTGAGCAGTTCTTC.